This TCR beta chain came from a study of T cells in localized non-small cell lung cancer. Study findings and constraints: In adjacent lung, a median around 57 of the top 100 tumor clones were found.

About this clone: What it recognizes is unknown.

The table came from immunoSEQ multiplex PCR; TCRdb's copy has only in-frame clones and leaves some out. The sample contains about 1,600 clones, under 25% of which appear only once. CDR1 and CDR2 from the germline V gene are MNHGY and SAAAGT. Between the trimmed V and J ends, which lost 6 bases and 9 bases, there was a span of 14 bases. This CDR3 contains 12 residues. This specimen consisted of normal lung tissue next to the tumor, obtained before any cancer treatment. The V call is TRBV6-8, the J call TRBJ2-5; the D is unclear. The TCR was taken from a woman aged 40 to 75 with stage III squamous cell lung carcinoma. CDR3 in amino acids: CASSENRAPQYF. DNA for the CDR3: TGTGCCAGCAGCGAGAACCGGGCGCCCCAGTACTTC.